The T cell receptor beta chain under discussion was sequenced for a study of identical twins. Each cDNA held unique molecular identifiers, and template switching gave it a universal primer site. TCRdb reanalysed the 5' RACE reads using MiXCR and keeps one entry per CDR3 protein. This table has some 1,600,000 distinct CDR3 sequences, roughly a third appearing once. As to this clonotype: Its cognate antigen is unknown.

The CDR3 spans 14 residues. Germline-derived CDR1 and CDR2 are LGHDT and YNNKEL (reference sequence). The V end was cut by 6 bases, the J end by 7 bases, with 19 bases between. The study's findings and limits: Cord blood beta clonotypes that were abundant carried fewer insertions, and memory repertoires showed no such trend. The authors drew conclusions from cross-sectional statistical analysis rather than following the same donors.

This TCR came from a newborn girl in good health. Sequencing was carried out using cord blood. The chain employs TRBV3-1 and TRBJ2-7; D could derive from TRBD1 or TRBD2 (6 bases each). The CDR3 reads CASRPPWGDNEQYF. The DNA of the CDR3 is TGTGCCAGCAGACCCCCATGGGGGGACAATGAGCAGTACTTC.